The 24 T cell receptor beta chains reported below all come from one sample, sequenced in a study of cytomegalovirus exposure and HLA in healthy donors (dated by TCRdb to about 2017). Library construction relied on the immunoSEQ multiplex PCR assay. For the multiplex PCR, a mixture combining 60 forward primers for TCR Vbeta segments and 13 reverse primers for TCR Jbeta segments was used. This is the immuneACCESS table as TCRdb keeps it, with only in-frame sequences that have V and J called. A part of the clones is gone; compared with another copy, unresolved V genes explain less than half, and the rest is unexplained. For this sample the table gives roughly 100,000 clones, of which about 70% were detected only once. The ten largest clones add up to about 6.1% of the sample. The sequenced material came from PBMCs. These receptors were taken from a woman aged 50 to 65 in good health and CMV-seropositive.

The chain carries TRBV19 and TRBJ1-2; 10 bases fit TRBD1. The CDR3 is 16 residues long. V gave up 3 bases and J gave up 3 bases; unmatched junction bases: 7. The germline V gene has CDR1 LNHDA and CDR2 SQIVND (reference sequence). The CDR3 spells CASSISGTGVYYGYTF. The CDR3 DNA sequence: TGTGCCAGTAGTATCTCCGGGACAGGGGTTTACTATGGCTACACCTTC.

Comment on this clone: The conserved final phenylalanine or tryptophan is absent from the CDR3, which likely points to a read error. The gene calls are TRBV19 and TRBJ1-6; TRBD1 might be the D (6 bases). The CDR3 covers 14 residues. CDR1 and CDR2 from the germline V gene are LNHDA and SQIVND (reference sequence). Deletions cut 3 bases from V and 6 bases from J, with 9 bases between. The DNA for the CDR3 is TGTGCCAGTAGTATTCAGGGGTTTAATTCACCCCTCCACCTT. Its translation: CASSIQGFNSPLHL.

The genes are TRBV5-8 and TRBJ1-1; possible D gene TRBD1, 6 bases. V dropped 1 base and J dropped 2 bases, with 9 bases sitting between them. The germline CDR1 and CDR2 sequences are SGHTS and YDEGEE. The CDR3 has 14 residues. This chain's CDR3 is CASSLKDSNTEAFF. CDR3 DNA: TGTGCCAGCAGCTTGAAGGACAGCAACACTGAAGCTTTCTTT.

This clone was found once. CDR3 sequence: CASSSLRDGGDEQYF. CDR3 nucleotides: TGTGCCAGCAGCAGTCTCCGGGACGGAGGGGACGAGCAGTACTTC. The chain employs TRBV5-8 and TRBJ2-5, with D tentatively TRBD2 (6 bases). The DNA end favors TRBJ2-7, so the J call may be wrong. In germline, CDR1 is SGHTS, CDR2 YDEGEE. This CDR3 has 15 residues.

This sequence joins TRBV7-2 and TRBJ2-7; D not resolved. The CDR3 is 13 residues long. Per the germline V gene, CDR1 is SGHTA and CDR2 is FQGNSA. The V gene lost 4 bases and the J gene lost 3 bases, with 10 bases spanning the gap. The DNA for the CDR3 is TGTGCCAGCAGCTCCAGTCCAGACTACGAGCAGTACTTC. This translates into CASSSSPDYEQYF.

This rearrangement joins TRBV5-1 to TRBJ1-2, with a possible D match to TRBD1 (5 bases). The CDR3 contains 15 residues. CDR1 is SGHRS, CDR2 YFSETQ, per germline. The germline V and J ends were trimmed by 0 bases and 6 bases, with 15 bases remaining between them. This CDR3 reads CASSLESAGLDGYTF. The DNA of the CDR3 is TGCGCCAGCAGCTTGGAGTCGGCAGGGTTGGATGGCTACACCTTC.

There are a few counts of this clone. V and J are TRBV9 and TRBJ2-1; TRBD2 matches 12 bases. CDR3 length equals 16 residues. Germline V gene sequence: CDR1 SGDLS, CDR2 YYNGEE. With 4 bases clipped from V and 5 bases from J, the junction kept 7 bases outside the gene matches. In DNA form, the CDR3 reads TGTGCCAGCAGCCCCCGACCTAGCGGGGGGGACAATGAGCAGTTCTTC. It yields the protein CASSPRPSGGDNEQFF.

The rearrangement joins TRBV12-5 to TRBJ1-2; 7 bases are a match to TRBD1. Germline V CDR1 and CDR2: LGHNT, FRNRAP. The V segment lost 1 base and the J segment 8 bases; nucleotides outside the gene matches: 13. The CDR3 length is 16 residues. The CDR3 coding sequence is TGTGCTAGTGGTTTGGCCCAACCGGTGACAGGGAGCGGCTACACCTTC. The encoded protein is CASGLAQPVTGSGYTF.

This chain's CDR3 is CASSQDRETNLGDTQYF. The CDR3 bases are TGTGCCAGCAGCCAAGATCGGGAGACAAATCTAGGGGATACGCAGTATTTT. The gene calls are TRBV4-2 and TRBJ2-3; possibly TRBD2 for D (6 bases). There are 17 residues in the CDR3. From germline, CDR1 is LGHNA and CDR2 YNFKEQ. Deletions cut 0 bases from V and 6 bases from J, with 19 bases between.

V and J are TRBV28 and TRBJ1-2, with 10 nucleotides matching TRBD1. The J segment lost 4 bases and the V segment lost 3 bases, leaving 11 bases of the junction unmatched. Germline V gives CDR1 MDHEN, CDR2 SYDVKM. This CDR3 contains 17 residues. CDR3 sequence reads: CASSFLGTGANFYGYTF. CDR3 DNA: TGTGCCAGCAGTTTTCTCGGGACAGGGGCCAACTTCTATGGCTACACCTTC.

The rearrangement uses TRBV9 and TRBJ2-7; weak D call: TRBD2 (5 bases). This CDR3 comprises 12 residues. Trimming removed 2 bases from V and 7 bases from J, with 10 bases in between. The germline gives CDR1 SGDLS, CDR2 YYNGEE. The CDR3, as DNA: TGTGCCAGCAGCGTCCCCCCGGGGGAGCAGTACTTC. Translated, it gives CASSVPPGEQYF.

This chain's CDR3 is CARTLEPRDEAFF. The CDR3 DNA reads as TGTGCCAGAACCCTCGAACCCAGGGATGAAGCTTTCTTT. The J gene is TRBJ1-1, the V gene TRBV2, with a possible D match to TRBD1 (5 bases). The germline CDR1 and CDR2 sequences are SNHLY and FYNNEI. The CDR3 is made up of 13 amino acids. The V and J ends lost 9 bases and 7 bases respectively, with 18 bases between them. Supplemented by reference TRBV2 and TRBJ1-1, the full variable domain reads EPEVTQTPSHQVTQMGQEVILRCVPISNHLYFYWYRQILGQKVEFLVSFYNNEISEKSEIFDDQFSVERPDGSNFTLKIRSTKLEDSAMYFCARTLEPRDEAFFGQGTRLTVV.

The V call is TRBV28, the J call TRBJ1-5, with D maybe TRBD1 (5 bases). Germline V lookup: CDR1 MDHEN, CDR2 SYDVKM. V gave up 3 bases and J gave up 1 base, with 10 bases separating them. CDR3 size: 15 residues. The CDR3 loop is CASSFGTWSNQPQHF. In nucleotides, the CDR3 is TGTGCCAGCAGTTTTGGGACTTGGAGCAATCAGCCCCAGCATTTT.

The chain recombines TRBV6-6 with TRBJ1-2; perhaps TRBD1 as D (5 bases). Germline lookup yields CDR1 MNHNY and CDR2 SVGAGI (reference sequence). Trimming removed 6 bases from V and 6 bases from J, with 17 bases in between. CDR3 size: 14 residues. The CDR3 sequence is CASRPQGNQNGYTF. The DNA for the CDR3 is TGTGCCAGCAGGCCTCAGGGAAATCAGAATGGCTACACCTTC.

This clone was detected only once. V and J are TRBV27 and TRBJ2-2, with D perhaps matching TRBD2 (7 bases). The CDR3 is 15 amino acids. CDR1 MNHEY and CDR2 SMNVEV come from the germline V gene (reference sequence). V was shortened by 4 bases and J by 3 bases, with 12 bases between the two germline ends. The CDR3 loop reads CASSSWGGHTGELFF. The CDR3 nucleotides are TGTGCCAGCAGTTCCTGGGGGGGCCACACCGGGGAGCTGTTTTTT.

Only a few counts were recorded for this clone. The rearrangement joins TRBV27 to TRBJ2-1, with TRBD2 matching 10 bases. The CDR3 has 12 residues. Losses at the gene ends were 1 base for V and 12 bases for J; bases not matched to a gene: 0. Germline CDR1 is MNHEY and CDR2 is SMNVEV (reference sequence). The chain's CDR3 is CASSLLAGGQFF. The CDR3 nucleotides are TGTGCCAGCAGTTTATTAGCGGGGGGGCAGTTCTTC.

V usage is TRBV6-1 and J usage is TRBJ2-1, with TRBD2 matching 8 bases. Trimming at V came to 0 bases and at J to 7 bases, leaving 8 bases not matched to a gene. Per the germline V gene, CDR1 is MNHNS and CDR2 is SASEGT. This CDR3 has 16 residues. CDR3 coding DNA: TGTGCCAGCAGTGAAGCAGCGGGGGAGGGGAGAAATGAGCAGTTCTTC. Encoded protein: CASSEAAGEGRNEQFF.

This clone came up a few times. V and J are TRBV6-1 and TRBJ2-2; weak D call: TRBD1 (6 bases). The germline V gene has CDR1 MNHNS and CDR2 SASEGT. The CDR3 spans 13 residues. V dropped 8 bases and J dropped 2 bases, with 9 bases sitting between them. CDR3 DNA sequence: TGTGCCAGCCGGGACACTAACACCGGGGAGCTGTTTTTT. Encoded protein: CASRDTNTGELFF.

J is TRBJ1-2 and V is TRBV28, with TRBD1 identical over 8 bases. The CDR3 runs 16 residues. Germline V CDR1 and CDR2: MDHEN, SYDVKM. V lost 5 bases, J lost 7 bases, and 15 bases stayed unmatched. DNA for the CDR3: TGTGCCAGCAGTAGTATTTCAGGGGGCGTTTGGTCTGGCTACACCTTC. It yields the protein CASSSISGGVWSGYTF.

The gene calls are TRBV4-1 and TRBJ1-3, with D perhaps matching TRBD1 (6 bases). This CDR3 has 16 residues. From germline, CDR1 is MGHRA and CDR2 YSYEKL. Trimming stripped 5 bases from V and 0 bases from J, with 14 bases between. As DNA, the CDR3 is TGCGCCAGCAGCACCGGGGCAGGGGCCTCTGGAAACACCATATATTTT. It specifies CASSTGAGASGNTIYF.

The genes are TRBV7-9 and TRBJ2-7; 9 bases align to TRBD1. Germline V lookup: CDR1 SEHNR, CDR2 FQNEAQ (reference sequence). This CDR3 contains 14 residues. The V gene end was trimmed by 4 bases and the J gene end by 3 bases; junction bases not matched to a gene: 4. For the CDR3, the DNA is TGTGCCAGCAGCTACGGGACAGGGATCTACGAGCAGTACTTC. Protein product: CASSYGTGIYEQYF.

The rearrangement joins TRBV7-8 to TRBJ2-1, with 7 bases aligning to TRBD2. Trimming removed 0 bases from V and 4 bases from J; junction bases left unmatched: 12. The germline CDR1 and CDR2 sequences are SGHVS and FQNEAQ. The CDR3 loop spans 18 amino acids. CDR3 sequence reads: CASSLASGAPSGYNEQFF. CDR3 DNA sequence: TGTGCCAGCAGCTTAGCCAGCGGGGCCCCCTCTGGGTACAATGAGCAGTTCTTC.

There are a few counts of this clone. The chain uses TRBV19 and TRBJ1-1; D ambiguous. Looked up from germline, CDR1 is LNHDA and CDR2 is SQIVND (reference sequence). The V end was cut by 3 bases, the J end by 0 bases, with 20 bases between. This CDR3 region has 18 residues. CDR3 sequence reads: CASSIPNGHSILNTEAFF. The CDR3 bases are TGTGCCAGTAGTATCCCCAACGGTCACAGCATTTTGAACACTGAAGCTTTCTTT. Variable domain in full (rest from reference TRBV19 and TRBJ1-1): DGGITQSPKYLFRKEGQNVTLSCEQNLNHDAMYWYRQDPGQGLRLIYYSQIVNDFQKGDIAEGYSVSREKKESFPLTVTSAQKNPTAFYLCASSIPNGHSILNTEAFFGQGTRLTVV.

The CDR3 DNA sequence: TGTGCCAGCAGCCGCGGGACCGGGGAGCTGTTTTTT. Its protein is CASSRGTGELFF. The J gene is TRBJ2-2, the V gene TRBV2; a weak D match, TRBD2 (5 bases). The CDR3 loop spans 12 amino acids. The V end lost 6 bases, the J end lost 5 bases, and 7 bases lay between the germline ends. Germline CDR1 SNHLY, CDR2 FYNNEI.